This T cell receptor beta chain was obtained from a study of control samples from healthy donors and cancer patients. Trimming removed 0 bases from V and 0 bases from J, with 7 bases in between. CDR1 is SGDLS, CDR2 YYNGEE, per germline. This CDR3 spans 15 amino acids. Here immunoSEQ multiplex PCR was the method, and the copy in TCRdb shows in-frame clones only, minus some. The table shows 70,000 to 90,000 clones, with just under 95% occurring only once. The sample taken for sequencing was blood. The rearrangement uses TRBV9 and TRBJ1-5, with TRBD1 as a possible D gene (6 bases). The receptor was isolated from a woman in her late teens or twenties in good health. CDR3 loop: CASSVEGDSNQPQHF. The CDR3 DNA reads TGTGCCAGCAGCGTAGAGGGGGATAGCAATCAGCCCCAGCATTTT.